One and the same sample provided the 2 T cell receptor beta chains below, sequenced in a study of technical replicates of blood from a handful of donors. The table came from immunoSEQ multiplex PCR; TCRdb's copy has only in-frame clones and leaves some out. Of tens of thousands of clones detected, about 90% appear once; the ten largest clones hold under 0.45%. Source material: T cells isolated from PBMCs. The receptors stem from a human donor in good health.

This chain uses TRBV27 with TRBJ2-7; D unclear. CDR1 and CDR2 (germline): MNHEY, SMNVEV (reference sequence). This CDR3 is built from 11 residues. The V end lost 8 bases, the J end lost 0 bases, and 5 bases lay between the germline ends. CDR3 nucleotides: TGTGCCAGCGCGAACTCCTACGAGCAGTACTTC. Its translation: CASANSYEQYF.

This chain joins TRBV28 and TRBJ2-7, with D possibly being TRBD2 (5 bases). The germline V gene has CDR1 MDHEN and CDR2 SYDVKM. Deletions cut 5 bases from V and 4 bases from J, with 9 bases between. The CDR3 length is 12 residues. This CDR3 is CASSEWRYEQYF. As DNA, the CDR3 is TGTGCCAGCAGTGAATGGAGGTACGAGCAGTACTTC.